The 10 T cell receptor beta chains given below trace back to one sample, sequenced in a study of blood T cell repertoires in COVID-19. The repertoire was sequenced with immunoSEQ multiplex PCR; TCRdb's copy has only in-frame clones and lacks some. The data contain about 94,000 clones, more than 65% of them seen just once; the ten biggest clones take up approximately 6.8%. Specimen: peripheral blood. The receptors were gathered from a man in his sixties with acute or convalescent COVID-19.

The chain is built from TRBV18 and TRBJ1-5; 8 bases line up with TRBD1. J lost 3 bases, V lost 4 bases, and 5 bases had no gene match. The CDR3 contains 15 residues. Germline values: CDR1 KGHSH, CDR2 LQKENI. The CDR3 DNA sequence: TGTGCCAGCTCACTCGGGACAGGCGACAATCAGCCCCAGCATTTT. It is translated as CASSLGTGDNQPQHF.

J is TRBJ1-5 and V is TRBV2; a possible D gene is TRBD1 (5 bases). Germline assignment: CDR1 SNHLY and CDR2 FYNNEI. V was trimmed by 5 bases and J by 5 bases, leaving 13 bases between them. The CDR3 contains 14 residues. The CDR3 DNA reads as TGTGCCAGCAGTTTCGGGGGTGGTCATCAGCCCCAGCATTTT. Protein product: CASSFGGGHQPQHF.

This chain joins TRBV19 and TRBJ1-2; D perhaps matches TRBD1 (5 bases). Germline CDR1 reads LNHDA; CDR2 reads SQIVND (reference sequence). The CDR3 is 17 residues long. Trimming shortened V by 7 bases and J by 7 bases, and 28 bases separated the two germline ends. CDR3 in amino acids: CASTPWGGNGDGVGYTF. CDR3 DNA: TGTGCCAGTACCCCTTGGGGAGGGAATGGGGACGGTGTTGGCTACACCTTC. Full variable domain (remainder filled in from reference TRBV19 and TRBJ1-2): DGGITQSPKYLFRKEGQNVTLSCEQNLNHDAMYWYRQDPGQGLRLIYYSQIVNDFQKGDIAEGYSVSREKKESFPLTVTSAQKNPTAFYLCASTPWGGNGDGVGYTFGSGTRLTVV.

V usage is TRBV3-1 (or the pseudogene TRBV3-2) and J usage is TRBJ1-1, with D possibly TRBD1 on 6 matching bases. The CDR3 totals 15 residues. Trimming cost V 3 bases and J 6 bases, with 17 bases left between them. Germline assignment: CDR1 LGHDT and CDR2 YNNKEL (reference sequence). The CDR3: CASSQFGLGGAEAFF. The CDR3 coding sequence is TGTGCCAGCAGCCAGTTTGGTCTTGGGGGCGCTGAAGCTTTCTTT.

This chain connects TRBV2 to TRBJ2-1, with TRBD2 matching 9 bases. J lost 4 bases, V lost 6 bases, and 7 bases had no gene match. Looked up from germline, CDR1 is SNHLY and CDR2 is FYNNEI. This CDR3 contains 15 residues. The CDR3: CASRLSGGRYNEQFF. The CDR3 nucleotides are TGTGCCAGCAGACTTAGCGGGGGTAGATACAATGAGCAGTTCTTC.

The J gene is TRBJ2-7, the V gene TRBV7-9, with 11 bases identical to TRBD1. The CDR3 is made up of 14 amino acids. Germline loops: CDR1 SEHNR, CDR2 FQNEAQ (reference sequence). J lost 3 bases, V lost 4 bases, and 2 bases had no gene match. CDR3 nucleotides: TGTGCCAGCAGCTGGGACAGGGGGAGCTACGAGCAGTACTTC. Protein sequence: CASSWDRGSYEQYF.

The chain is built from TRBV6-2 or TRBV6-3 and TRBJ2-2, with 7 bases aligning to TRBD1. Germline lookup yields CDR1 MNHEY and CDR2 SVGEGT. The CDR3 is 15 amino acids. V shed 4 bases and J 4 bases; nucleotides not matched to a gene: 6. The CDR3 DNA sequence: TGTGCCAGCAGTTTCGGGACAGCCATCACCGGGGAGCTGTTTTTT. Translation: CASSFGTAITGELFF.

The chain combines TRBV4-1 with TRBJ1-1, with TRBD1 as a possible D gene (6 bases). The CDR3 covers 16 residues. Germline assignment: CDR1 MGHRA and CDR2 YSYEKL. V was cut by 0 bases and J by 5 bases, with 16 bases left in between. For the CDR3, the DNA is TGCGCCAGCAGCCAAGATAAACAGGGTCTGGGGACTGAAGCTTTCTTT. Amino acid sequence: CASSQDKQGLGTEAFF.

The chain uses TRBV11-2 and TRBJ2-5; the D gene is possibly TRBD2 (5 bases). The germline V gene encodes CDR1 SGHAT and CDR2 FQNNGV. The ends were cut back, 1 base at V and 2 bases at J, with 8 bases in the middle. CDR3 length: 14 amino acids. The chain's CDR3 is CASSLVEGQETQYF. DNA of the CDR3: TGTGCCAGCAGCTTAGTCGAGGGACAAGAGACCCAGTACTTC.

This rearrangement joins TRBV5-8 to TRBJ1-2, with unresolved D. CDR3 length: 14 amino acids. V was pared by 0 bases and J by 4 bases, with 10 bases between. CDR1 is SGHTS and CDR2 is YDEGEE in the germline V gene. DNA of the CDR3: TGTGCCAGCAGCTTGGGTGCGTCGCCCTATGGCTACACCTTC. Its translation: CASSLGASPYGYTF.